The 5 T cell receptor beta chains below all came from one sample that was sequenced in a study of T cell repertoires in cytomegalovirus infection. These receptors are not linked to any known antigen. In TCRdb, the reads were re-called with MiXCR into one record per CDR3 protein. The sample records 650,000 to 900,000 distinct CDR3 sequences, almost 30% being singletons. Source: cultured CD8+ T cells from PBMCs, taken from culture after CMV antigen stimulation. The receptor source for this set is a human donor in good health (CMV status not recorded). Some clones in this sample may be carry-over from other donors' samples.

This clonotype was detected ten times or more. The gene calls are TRBV7-2 and TRBJ1-2; D uncertain. CDR1 and CDR2 (germline): SGHTA, FQGNSA. Between the trimmed V and J ends, which lost 5 bases and 7 bases, there was a span of 11 bases. The CDR3 consists of 12 residues. The CDR3, as DNA: TGTGCCAGCAGCGGAATCCGGGGTGGCTACACCTTC. It translates to CASSGIRGGYTF. Full variable domain (outside the CDR3, taken from reference TRBV7-2 and TRBJ1-2): GAGVSQSPSNKVTEKGKDVELRCDPISGHTALYWYRQSLGQGLEFLIYFQGNSAPDKSGLPSDRFSAERTGGSVSTLTIQRTQQEDSAVYLCASSGIRGGYTFGSGTRLTVV.

V usage is TRBV27 and J usage is TRBJ1-6; a weak D match, TRBD1 (5 bases). This CDR3 region has 15 residues. CDR1 and CDR2 from the germline V gene are MNHEY and SMNVEV (reference sequence). V lost 4 bases to trimming and J lost 0 bases, with 7 bases between them. As DNA, the CDR3 is TGTGCCAGCAGTTATGACAGCTCCTATAATTCACCCCTCCACTTT. It specifies CASSYDSSYNSPLHF.

As to this clonotype: A much bigger clone sits one base away, suggesting this may be a read error. This likely comes from a read error, as the CDR3 has no conserved phenylalanine or tryptophan at its end. The rearrangement uses TRBV7-9 and TRBJ1-2; 8 positions agree with TRBD1. The CDR3 length is 17 residues. Germline CDR1 is SEHNR and CDR2 is FQNEAQ (reference sequence). V dropped 0 bases and J dropped 6; count of bases not matched to a gene: 12. The CDR3 here is CASSLAGQGPDGDGYTL. For the CDR3, the DNA is TGTGCCAGCAGCTTAGCCGGACAGGGACCTGATGGGGATGGCTACACCCTC.

This clonotype was observed a few times. The chain has TRBV27 and TRBJ2-1; D not resolved. In germline, CDR1 is MNHEY, CDR2 SMNVEV (reference sequence). With 2 bases removed from V and 0 bases from J, the gap between germline ends came to 11 bases. The CDR3 totals 16 residues. The CDR3 bases are TGTGCCAGCAGTTTAGACGGCGTTGCCTCCTACAATGAGCAGTTCTTC. Translation: CASSLDGVASYNEQFF.

J is TRBJ1-1 and V is TRBV7-6; 7 bases map to TRBD1. Germline loops: CDR1 SGHVS, CDR2 FNYEAQ. The CDR3 consists of 16 residues. Germline trimming cut 5 bases from V and 3 bases from J; bases unmatched to any gene: 12. The CDR3 loop reads CASSPWGGGADTEAFF. CDR3 bases: TGTGCCAGCAGCCCTTGGGGAGGGGGCGCAGACACTGAAGCTTTCTTT. The variable domain in full, with the rest retrieved from reference TRBV7-6 and TRBJ1-1, is GAGVSQSPRYKVTKRGQDVALRCDPISGHVSLYWYRQALGQGPEFLTYFNYEAQQDKSGLPNDRFSAERPEGSISTLTIQRTEQRDSAMYRCASSPWGGGADTEAFFGQGTRLTVV.